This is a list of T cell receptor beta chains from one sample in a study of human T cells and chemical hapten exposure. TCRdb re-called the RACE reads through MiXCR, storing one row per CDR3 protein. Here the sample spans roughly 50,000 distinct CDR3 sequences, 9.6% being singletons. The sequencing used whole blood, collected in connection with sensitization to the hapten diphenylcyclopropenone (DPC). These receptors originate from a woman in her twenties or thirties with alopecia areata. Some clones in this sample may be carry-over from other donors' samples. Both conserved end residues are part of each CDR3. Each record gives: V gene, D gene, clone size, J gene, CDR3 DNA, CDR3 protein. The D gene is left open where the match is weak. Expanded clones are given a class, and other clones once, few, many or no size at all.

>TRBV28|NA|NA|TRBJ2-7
TGTGCCAGCAGTCCACTGGGAGACCCGCAGTACCACGAGCAGTACTTC
CASSPLGDPQYHEQYF
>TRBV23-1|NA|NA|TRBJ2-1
TGCGCCAGCAGTCAAATCCGCAGGGGACGCGTCTACAGTGAGCAGTTCTTC
CASSQIRRGRVYSEQFF
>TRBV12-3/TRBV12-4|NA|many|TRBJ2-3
TGTGCCAGCAGTACAAACAGGGCCGATACGCAGTATTTT
CASSTNRADTQYF
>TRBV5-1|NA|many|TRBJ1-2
TGCGCCAGCAGCTTGAACGAGGGGAACGGGGGCTACACCTTC
CASSLNEGNGGYTF
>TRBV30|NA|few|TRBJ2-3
TGTGCCTGGAGTGTACGAAGCACAGATACGCAGTATTTT
CAWSVRSTDTQYF
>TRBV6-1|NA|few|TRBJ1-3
TGTGCCAGCAGTGAAGAAGGCGGAAACACCATATATTTT
CASSEEGGNTIYF
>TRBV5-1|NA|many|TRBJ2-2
TGCGCCAGCAGCCCCCTACTGGGCACCGGGGAGCTGTTTTTT
CASSPLLGTGELFF
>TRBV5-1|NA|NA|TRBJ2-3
TGCGCCAGCAGTAGACGACAGGATAGCACAGATACGCAGTATTTT
CASSRRQDSTDTQYF
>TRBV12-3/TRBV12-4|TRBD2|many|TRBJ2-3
TGTGCCACCTCTCGGGGTAGCGGGGGGAGGAGCACAGATACGCAGTATTTT
CATSRGSGGRSTDTQYF
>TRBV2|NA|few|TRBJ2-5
TGTGCCAGCGGACCCGTCGCGGAGACCCAGTACTTC
CASGPVAETQYF
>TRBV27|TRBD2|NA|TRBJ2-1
TGTGCCAGCAGCCCACCCTTGTCGGGGGGGCAGTTCTTC
CASSPPLSGGQFF
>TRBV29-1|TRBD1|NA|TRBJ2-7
TGCAGCGTCAGGGGGCCCGGAACCTACGAGCAGTACTTC
CSVRGPGTYEQYF
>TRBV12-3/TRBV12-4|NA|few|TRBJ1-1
TGTGCCAGCAGATACGTCCTGAACACTGAAGCTTTCTTT
CASRYVLNTEAFF
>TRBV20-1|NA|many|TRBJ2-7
TGCAGTGCTACGGACAAAGTTGTCGAGCAGTACTTC
CSATDKVVEQYF
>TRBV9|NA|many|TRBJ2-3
TGTGCCAGCAGCGTCCGAGTGGCAGATACGCAGTATTTT
CASSVRVADTQYF
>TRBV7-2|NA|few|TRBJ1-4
TGTGCCAGCAGCTTAGGCGGCAGGGACTATGAAAAACTGTTTTTT
CASSLGGRDYEKLFF
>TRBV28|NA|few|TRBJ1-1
TGTGCCAGCCTTTCCGCGGGGGCTGGTGACACTGAAGCTTTCTTT
CASLSAGAGDTEAFF